Below, 4 T cell receptor beta chains from the same sample are listed, as sequenced in a study of control samples from healthy donors and cancer patients. The protocol was immunoSEQ multiplex PCR, while the TCRdb copy is restricted to in-frame clones and leaves out a portion. In the table there are tens of thousands of clones, roughly nine tenths of which are singletons. The sample comprised blood. Receptor source: a man aged 25 to 40 in good health.

The sample holds a few counts of this clone. V gene TRBV19 combines with J gene TRBJ1-5; 8 nucleotides align to TRBD1. After removal of 11 bases from V and 2 bases from J, the junction contained 20 bases not matched to a gene. The CDR3 length is 18 residues. Per germline, CDR1 LNHDA and CDR2 SQIVND (reference sequence). CDR3 sequence: CAASSIDYGQGGNQPQHF. As DNA, the CDR3 is TGTGCCGCCAGTAGTATAGATTACGGACAGGGAGGCAATCAGCCCCAGCATTTT.

This clone was picked up one time. The V and J genes are TRBV3-1 (or the pseudogene TRBV3-2) and TRBJ2-3; D is unclear. V shed 4 bases and J shed 10 bases, with 12 bases lying between them. Germline CDR1 LGHDT, CDR2 YNNKEL (reference sequence). The CDR3 contains 12 residues. In nucleotides, the CDR3 is TGTGCCAGCAGCCTAGAACGCACGCCGCAGTATTTT. As protein: CASSLERTPQYF.

This chain connects TRBV3-1 (or the pseudogene TRBV3-2) to TRBJ2-3; 14 positions match TRBD2. The CDR3 runs 17 residues. After removal of 5 bases from V and 0 bases from J, the junction contained 4 bases not matched to a gene. From germline, CDR1 is LGHDT and CDR2 YNNKEL (reference sequence). This CDR3 is CASSGGTSGGSTDTQYF. The DNA of the CDR3 is TGTGCCAGCAGCGGGGGGACTAGCGGGGGTAGCACAGATACGCAGTATTTT.

In this sample, this clone turned up once. The chain combines TRBV7-8 with TRBJ1-1, with unresolved D. The CDR3 is 13 residues long. With 1 base removed from V and 4 bases from J, the gap between germline ends came to 7 bases. The germline gives CDR1 SGHVS, CDR2 FQNEAQ. Here the CDR3 DNA reads TGTGCCAGCAGCTTAGACAGCGGCACTGAAGCTTTCTTT. This codes for CASSLDSGTEAFF.